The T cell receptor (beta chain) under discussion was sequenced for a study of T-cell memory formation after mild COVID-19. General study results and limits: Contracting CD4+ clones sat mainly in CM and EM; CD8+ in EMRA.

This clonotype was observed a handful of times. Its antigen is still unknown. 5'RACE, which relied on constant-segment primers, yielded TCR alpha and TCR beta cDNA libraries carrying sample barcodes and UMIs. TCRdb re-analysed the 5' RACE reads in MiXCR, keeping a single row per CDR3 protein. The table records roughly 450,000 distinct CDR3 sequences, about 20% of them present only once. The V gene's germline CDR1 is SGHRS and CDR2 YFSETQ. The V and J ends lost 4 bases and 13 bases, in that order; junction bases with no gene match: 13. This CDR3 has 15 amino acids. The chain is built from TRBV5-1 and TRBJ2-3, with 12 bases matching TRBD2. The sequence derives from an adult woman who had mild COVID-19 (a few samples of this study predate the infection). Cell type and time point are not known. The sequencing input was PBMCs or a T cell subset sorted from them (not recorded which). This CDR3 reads CASSVGTSGSPGEYF. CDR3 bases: TGCGCCAGCAGCGTCGGGACTAGCGGGTCCCCAGGGGAGTATTTT.